This T cell receptor (beta chain) was found in a study of T-cell memory formation after mild COVID-19. Overall study findings and caveats: The appearance of some responding clones in pre-infection memory suggested that cross-reactive memory joined.

About this clonotype itself: Its antigen remains unknown.

UMIs and sample barcodes were carried by the TCR alpha and TCR beta cDNA libraries that 5'RACE produced using constant-segment primers. Using its own MiXCR run on the 5' RACE reads, TCRdb lists one record per CDR3 protein. The table lists roughly 400,000 distinct CDR3 sequences, about 17% of them singletons. V lost 3 bases to trimming and J lost 3 bases; unmatched junction nucleotides: 5. The CDR3 runs 14 residues. The sequence derives from a man between 18 and 35 years old who had mild COVID-19 (a few samples of this study predate the infection). Cell type and time point are not known. The chain recombines TRBV12-3 or TRBV12-4 with TRBJ2-7, with TRBD2 matching 7 bases. The sequencing input was PBMCs or a T cell subset sorted from them (not recorded which). This chain's CDR3 is CASSLGGDVYEQYV. The CDR3 DNA sequence: TGTGCCAGCAGTTTGGGGGGGGATGTCTACGAGCAGTACGTC.